Listed below are T cell receptor beta chains from one sample, sequenced in a study of human T cells and chemical hapten exposure. TCRdb called the RACE reads again in MiXCR, with one record for every CDR3 protein. The sample shows about 110,000 distinct CDR3 sequences, roughly a tenth of them seen only once. The source material was whole blood, sampled in connection with sensitization to the hapten diphenylcyclopropenone (DPC). The receptor set was obtained from a woman between 35 and 50 years old with alopecia areata. Some clones in this sample may be carry-over from other donors' samples. The CDR3 runs from the conserved cysteine through the conserved F or W. The order of the fields is CDR3 DNA, CDR3 protein, clone size, D gene, J gene, V gene. A D gene is named only where the DNA matches it firmly. Some rows mark clone size as missing; the rest say once, few, many or name a class of expanded clone.

CDR3 DNA: TGTGCCAGCTCACCATTCGACAGGGGAAGGGACCAGCCCCAGCATTTT
CDR3 protein: CASSPFDRGRDQPQHF
clone size: many
D gene: TRBD1
J gene: TRBJ1-5
V gene: TRBV18

CDR3 DNA: TGTGCCAGCAGCTGGGCCGGGACAGGGGTCACTGAAGCTTTCTTT
CDR3 protein: CASSWAGTGVTEAFF
clone size: -
D gene: TRBD1
J gene: TRBJ1-1
V gene: TRBV5-6

CDR3 DNA: TGTGCCAGCAATGAGCAGTTCTTC
CDR3 protein: CASNEQFF
clone size: many
D gene: -
J gene: TRBJ2-1
V gene: TRBV7-2

CDR3 DNA: TGTGCCAGCAGTCCCAAGAGGTCGGGGGAAGGTCAGCCCCAGCATTTT
CDR3 protein: CASSPKRSGEGQPQHF
clone size: many
D gene: -
J gene: TRBJ1-5
V gene: TRBV2

CDR3 DNA: TGTGCCAGCAGTACCACATGGGGAGATACGCAGTATTTT
CDR3 protein: CASSTTWGDTQYF
clone size: few
D gene: -
J gene: TRBJ2-3
V gene: TRBV2

CDR3 DNA: TGTGCCAGCACCACGGGGGGGGCTAGTCGGCACAATGAGCAGTTCTTC
CDR3 protein: CASTTGGASRHNEQFF
clone size: many
D gene: TRBD2
J gene: TRBJ2-1
V gene: TRBV7-6

CDR3 DNA: TGCGCCAGCAGCTTAACAGGGGGAGAAGCTTTCTTT
CDR3 protein: CASSLTGGEAFF
clone size: many
D gene: TRBD1
J gene: TRBJ1-1
V gene: TRBV5-1

CDR3 DNA: TGCAGTGCTAGGTGGGACAGTAACACCGGGGAGCTGTTTTTT
CDR3 protein: CSARWDSNTGELFF
clone size: -
D gene: TRBD1
J gene: TRBJ2-2
V gene: TRBV20-1

CDR3 DNA: TGCGCCAGCAGCCGAGGTATAGGACTCCTGACGGAGACCCAGTACTTC
CDR3 protein: CASSRGIGLLTETQYF
clone size: -
D gene: -
J gene: TRBJ2-5
V gene: TRBV4-3

CDR3 DNA: TGTGCCACCAGTGCCATTAATTCTCGGGATGAGCAGTTCTTC
CDR3 protein: CATSAINSRDEQFF
clone size: few
D gene: -
J gene: TRBJ2-1
V gene: TRBV24-1

CDR3 DNA: TGCGCCAGCAGCTTGGGTGCGAATAATTCACCCCTCCACTTT
CDR3 protein: CASSLGANNSPLHF
clone size: many
D gene: -
J gene: TRBJ1-6
V gene: TRBV5-1

CDR3 DNA: TGTGCCAGCTTCAGACTAGGGGGCACCGGGGAGCTGTTTTTT
CDR3 protein: CASFRLGGTGELFF
clone size: few
D gene: -
J gene: TRBJ2-2
V gene: TRBV12-3/TRBV12-4

CDR3 DNA: TGTGCCAGCAGACCTCTTGCGGGCGGGGACAATGAGCAGTTCTTC
CDR3 protein: CASRPLAGGDNEQFF
clone size: many
D gene: -
J gene: TRBJ2-1
V gene: TRBV6-5

CDR3 DNA: TGCGCCAGCAGCTTGGCCCTATTTGAAGGGAATGAGCAGTTCTTC
CDR3 protein: CASSLALFEGNEQFF
clone size: -
D gene: -
J gene: TRBJ2-1
V gene: TRBV5-1

CDR3 DNA: TGTGCCAGCAGCTCCACTCCGGGACAACAGAACTATGGCTACACCTTC
CDR3 protein: CASSSTPGQQNYGYTF
clone size: many
D gene: -
J gene: TRBJ1-2
V gene: TRBV7-2

CDR3 DNA: TGTGCCCCGGAGGGGTCGGCTGAAGCTTTCTTT
CDR3 protein: CAPEGSAEAFF
clone size: many
D gene: -
J gene: TRBJ1-1
V gene: TRBV21-1

CDR3 DNA: TGTGCCAGCAGCGGCAGTGCAAATACGCAGTATTTT
CDR3 protein: CASSGSANTQYF
clone size: many
D gene: -
J gene: TRBJ2-3
V gene: TRBV9

CDR3 DNA: TGTGCCAGCAGCTTAGCCGGCAGCCGACAATTCTATGGCTACACCTTC
CDR3 protein: CASSLAGSRQFYGYTF
clone size: few
D gene: -
J gene: TRBJ1-2
V gene: TRBV7-9

CDR3 DNA: TGTGCCAGCAGCTTAGCGGGCGGTCTTCGAGAGACCCAGTACTTC
CDR3 protein: CASSLAGGLRETQYF
clone size: few
D gene: -
J gene: TRBJ2-5
V gene: TRBV7-9

CDR3 DNA: TGTGCCAGCGACTCTGGAAACACCATATATTTT
CDR3 protein: CASDSGNTIYF
clone size: many
D gene: -
J gene: TRBJ1-3
V gene: TRBV12-3/TRBV12-4

CDR3 DNA: TGTGCCAGCAGCTTAAACCCAGGGACAGATACGCAGTATTTT
CDR3 protein: CASSLNPGTDTQYF
clone size: -
D gene: -
J gene: TRBJ2-3
V gene: TRBV7-6

CDR3 DNA: TGTGCCAGCAGTTTCCTTTGGACAGGGGTGACCGGGGAGCTGTTTTTT
CDR3 protein: CASSFLWTGVTGELFF
clone size: many
D gene: TRBD1
J gene: TRBJ2-2
V gene: TRBV6-6

CDR3 DNA: TGTGCCAGCAGTTACGTAGTAGGGAGTCAGCCCCAGCATTTT
CDR3 protein: CASSYVVGSQPQHF
clone size: many
D gene: -
J gene: TRBJ1-5
V gene: TRBV6-2/TRBV6-3

CDR3 DNA: TGTGCCAGCAGCCAAAGACACCGGGGCCCCTACGAGCAGTACTTC
CDR3 protein: CASSQRHRGPYEQYF
clone size: -
D gene: -
J gene: TRBJ2-7
V gene: TRBV3-2

CDR3 DNA: TGCAGTGCTAGAAGCTTAAGGGGTAAAGCGGGGGAGTACCAAGAGACCCAGTACTTC
CDR3 protein: CSARSLRGKAGEYQETQYF
clone size: many
D gene: TRBD2
J gene: TRBJ2-5
V gene: TRBV20-1

CDR3 DNA: TGCGCCAGCAGTCAATTGGGGGCAGATACGCAGTATTTT
CDR3 protein: CASSQLGADTQYF
clone size: few
D gene: -
J gene: TRBJ2-3
V gene: TRBV4-1

CDR3 DNA: TGTGCCAGCAGCTTGGAATGGGGGAATAGCAATCAGCCCCAGCATTTT
CDR3 protein: CASSLEWGNSNQPQHF
clone size: -
D gene: -
J gene: TRBJ1-5
V gene: TRBV5-5

CDR3 DNA: TGTGCCAGCAGCCCCAGGGTCCCCTACAATGAGCAGTTCTTC
CDR3 protein: CASSPRVPYNEQFF
clone size: many
D gene: -
J gene: TRBJ2-1
V gene: TRBV7-2

CDR3 DNA: TGTGCCAGCAGCTTGGCGGGGGGCACTTACAATGAGCAGTTCTTC
CDR3 protein: CASSLAGGTYNEQFF
clone size: few
D gene: -
J gene: TRBJ2-1
V gene: TRBV5-5

CDR3 DNA: TGTGCCAGCAACATACAGGATGAAGCTTTCTTT
CDR3 protein: CASNIQDEAFF
clone size: -
D gene: -
J gene: TRBJ1-1
V gene: TRBV5-5

CDR3 DNA: TGTGCCAGCAACACGGACAGGTCGAATCAGCCCCAGCATTTT
CDR3 protein: CASNTDRSNQPQHF
clone size: few
D gene: TRBD1
J gene: TRBJ1-5
V gene: TRBV2

CDR3 DNA: TGTGCCAGCAGCTTGACGCACAGACAGGGGGGCTACGAGCAGTACTTC
CDR3 protein: CASSLTHRQGGYEQYF
clone size: -
D gene: TRBD1
J gene: TRBJ2-7
V gene: TRBV7-8